A single sample is the source of the 25 T cell receptor beta chains below, sequenced in a study of response to subunit inactivated influenza vaccine. TCRdb redid the calling of the RT-PCR reads with MiXCR, one entry per CDR3 protein. The table lists about 700,000 distinct CDR3 sequences, roughly 14% of them singletons. This specimen consisted of PBMCs from blood, obtained about 12 days after vaccination. The receptor set was obtained from a man aged 45-65 years who received an inactivated influenza vaccine.

This clonotype was picked up a small number of times. V usage is TRBV15 and J usage is TRBJ2-2; 8 bases map to TRBD1. CDR3 length: 15 residues. J lost 7 bases, V lost 4 bases, and 8 bases had no gene match. The germline V gene has CDR1 LNHNV and CDR2 YYDKDF (reference sequence). CDR3: CATSTSDRGFGELFF. In nucleotides, the CDR3 is TGTGCCACCAGCACCTCTGACAGGGGATTCGGGGAGCTGTTTTTT. The variable domain in full, with the rest retrieved from reference TRBV15 and TRBJ2-2, is DAMVIQNPRYQVTQFGKPVTLSCSQTLNHNVMYWYQQKSSQAPKLLFHYYDKDFNNEADTPDNFQSRRPNTSFCFLDIRSPGLGDTAMYLCATSTSDRGFGELFFGEGSRLTVL.

The DNA for the CDR3 is TGTGCCAGCAGCTTTTGGGGCGGGGGATCCTACGAGCAGTACTTC. The encoded protein is CASSFWGGGSYEQYF. This chain joins TRBV7-8 and TRBJ2-7, with 7 bases identical to TRBD2. The CDR3 totals 15 residues. Germline V gene lookup returns CDR1 SGHVS and CDR2 FQNEAQ. V shed 3 bases and J 1 base; nucleotides not matched to a gene: 6.

This clonotype was recorded a few times. V gene TRBV18 combines with J gene TRBJ2-2; D is unclear. The germline CDR1 and CDR2 sequences are KGHSH and LQKENI. V lost 2 bases and J 1 base, leaving 11 bases between the germline ends. This CDR3 has 16 residues. CDR3 coding DNA: TGTGCCAGCTCACCAGTCCGGGTCGGGAACACCGGGGAGCTGTTTTTT. Protein product: CASSPVRVGNTGELFF. Filled out from reference TRBV18 and TRBJ2-2, the complete variable domain reads NAGVMQNPRHLVRRRGQEARLRCSPMKGHSHVYWYRQLPEEGLKFMVYLQKENIIDESGMPKERFSAEFPKEGPSILRIQQVVRGDSAAYFCASSPVRVGNTGELFFGEGSRLTVL.

V is TRBV4-1 and J is TRBJ2-1; 11 bases are shared with TRBD2. Germline CDR1 is MGHRA and CDR2 is YSYEKL. The junction had 10 bases not matched to a gene; V was cut back by 8 bases and J by 7 bases. This CDR3 contains 15 residues. DNA for the CDR3: TGCGCCAGCGGCGTTATAGCGGGGGGGTCGAATGAGCAGTTCTTC. This gives the protein CASGVIAGGSNEQFF.

The chain employs TRBV7-2 and TRBJ2-1; unclear D gene. In germline, CDR1 is SGHTA, CDR2 FQGNSA. Trimming stripped 2 bases from V and 2 bases from J, with 10 bases between. The CDR3 runs 15 residues. The CDR3 DNA reads TGTGCCAGCAGCTTAAGTCCCAACACCTACAATGAGCAGTTCTTC. Residues: CASSLSPNTYNEQFF.

This clonotype was recorded once. V is TRBV6-1 and J is TRBJ1-1, with a possible D match to TRBD1 (6 bases). The CDR3 spans 14 residues. The germline gives CDR1 MNHNS, CDR2 SASEGT. The ends were cut back, 2 bases at V and 0 bases at J, with 7 bases in the middle. CDR3 bases: TGTGCCAGCAGTGAAACAGGGTTGAACACTGAAGCTTTCTTT. It translates to CASSETGLNTEAFF.

J is TRBJ2-1 and V is TRBV20-1, with a weak D call TRBD1 (6 bases). This CDR3 contains 15 residues. CDR1 DFQATT and CDR2 SNEGSKA come from the germline V gene (reference sequence). Trimming shortened V by 2 bases and J by 6 bases, and 17 bases separated the two germline ends. CDR3 protein: CSARRGNRVGNEQFF. DNA for the CDR3: TGCAGTGCTAGACGCGGAAACAGGGTAGGCAATGAGCAGTTCTTC.

The V gene is TRBV4-2, the J gene TRBJ2-5, with a possible D match to TRBD2 (6 bases). This CDR3 has 17 residues. Germline V CDR1 and CDR2: LGHNA, YNFKEQ. The V and J ends lost 0 bases and 0 bases respectively, with 14 bases between them. The CDR3 protein is CASSQDGPGGYQETQYF. The CDR3 DNA reads TGTGCCAGCAGCCAAGACGGTCCCGGGGGTTACCAAGAGACCCAGTACTTC.

V and J are TRBV29-1 and TRBJ2-7, with D perhaps given as TRBD1 or TRBD2 (7 bases each). The germline gives CDR1 SQVTM, CDR2 ANQGSEA. V dropped 6 bases and J dropped 4 bases, with 19 bases sitting between them. This CDR3 region has 14 residues. CDR3 nucleotide sequence: TGCAGCGTCGGGAGGCAGGGGGAGAGTTACGAGCAGTACTTC. Its protein product is CSVGRQGESYEQYF.

This chain uses TRBV27 with TRBJ2-1; D uncertain. The CDR3 is 15 residues long. Deletions cut 2 bases from V and 4 bases from J, with 12 bases between. CDR1 and CDR2 (germline): MNHEY, SMNVEV (reference sequence). The CDR3 coding sequence is TGTGCCAGCAGTTTAATCGGACCTCCTTACAATGAGCAGTTCTTC. Its protein product is CASSLIGPPYNEQFF.

This clonotype was recorded many times. This chain links TRBV29-1 with TRBJ2-1; possible D gene TRBD2, 6 bases. The CDR3 contains 13 residues. Germline V gives CDR1 SQVTM, CDR2 ANQGSEA. V was shortened by 7 bases and J by 1 base, with 11 bases between the two germline ends. Here the CDR3 DNA reads TGCAGCGCCGTGACTAGGTCCTACAATGAGCAGTTCTTC. It translates to CSAVTRSYNEQFF.

This clonotype has a handful of counts. The V and J genes are TRBV3-1 and TRBJ1-6; a possible D gene is TRBD1 (6 bases). Trimming pared 4 bases from V and 7 bases from J, leaving 17 bases between. Germline lookup yields CDR1 LGHDT and CDR2 YNNKEL (reference sequence). This CDR3 has 16 residues. The chain's CDR3 is CASSRSGGERNSPLHF. The CDR3 region has the DNA TGTGCCAGCAGCCGGTCGGGGGGCGAGAGAAATTCACCCCTCCACTTT.

The rearrangement links TRBV12-3 or TRBV12-4 to TRBJ2-3; TRBD1 is a possible D gene (6 bases). V was pared by 8 bases and J by 5 bases, with 11 bases between. The CDR3 totals 12 residues. As DNA, the CDR3 is TGTGCCAGCGGGACAACACAAGATACGCAGTATTTT. Translated, it gives CASGTTQDTQYF.

The table lists this clonotype with many counts. The gene calls are TRBV27 and TRBJ1-6; D unclear. Germline loops: CDR1 MNHEY, CDR2 SMNVEV (reference sequence). The germline V and J ends were trimmed by 6 bases and 10 bases, with 19 bases remaining between them. This CDR3 comprises 15 residues. CDR3 DNA sequence: TGTGCCAGCAGCATGATCAGTCATCCAGGATCACCCCTCCACTTT. Translated, it gives CASSMISHPGSPLHF.

This chain links TRBV5-1 with TRBJ2-2, with D unclear. The CDR3 runs 16 residues. CDR1 and CDR2 (germline): SGHRS, YFSETQ. Trimming took off 0 bases at V and 6 bases at J, with 15 bases between the two ends. The CDR3 sequence: CASSLVMNFSPGELFF. CDR3 nucleotide sequence: TGCGCCAGCAGCTTGGTGATGAATTTCTCGCCCGGGGAGCTGTTTTTT.

V gene TRBV7-8 combines with J gene TRBJ2-7, with D hard to call. The CDR3 runs 14 residues. The germline V gene has CDR1 SGHVS and CDR2 FQNEAQ. The V gene lost 1 base and the J gene lost 3 bases, with 10 bases spanning the gap. CDR3 bases: TGTGCCAGCAGCTTAGTGGGCAGCTTCTACGAGCAGTACTTC. This codes for CASSLVGSFYEQYF. Based on the CDR3 plus reference TRBV7-8 and TRBJ2-7, the full variable domain is GAGVSQSPRYKVAKRGQDVALRCDPISGHVSLFWYQQALGQGPEFLTYFQNEAQLDKSGLPSDRFFAERPEGSVSTLKIQRTQQEDSAVYLCASSLVGSFYEQYFGPGTRLTVT.

This clonotype was observed a handful of times. The rearrangement joins TRBV28 to TRBJ2-3; 13 bases agree with TRBD2. The V and J ends lost 3 bases and 1 base, in that order; junction bases with no gene match: 1. CDR3 length: 16 amino acids. Looked up from germline, CDR1 is MDHEN and CDR2 is SYDVKM. The CDR3 loop is CASSFGLAGGTDTQYF. In nucleotides, the CDR3 is TGTGCCAGCAGTTTTGGACTAGCGGGGGGCACAGATACGCAGTATTTT.

This clonotype was detected a few times. J is TRBJ2-7 and V is TRBV28; 8 bases agree with TRBD2. The germline gives CDR1 MDHEN, CDR2 SYDVKM. Trimming removed 5 bases from V and 7 bases from J; junction bases left unmatched: 7. The CDR3 runs 13 residues. The CDR3 protein is CASSNRGGQEQYF. The CDR3 DNA follows: TGTGCCAGCAGTAACCGGGGGGGGCAAGAGCAGTACTTC. Full variable domain (rest looked up from reference TRBV28 and TRBJ2-7): DVKVTQSSRYLVKRTGEKVFLECVQDMDHENMFWYRQDPGLGLRLIYFSYDVKMKEKGDIPEGYSVSREKKERFSLILESASTNQTSMYLCASSNRGGQEQYFGPGTRLTVT.

There are a few counts of this clonotype. The chain is built from TRBV7-2 and TRBJ2-1; D is uncertain. The CDR3 is 13 residues long. The germline V gene encodes CDR1 SGHTA and CDR2 FQGNSA. Deletions cut 4 bases from V and 0 bases from J, with 4 bases between. The CDR3 loop reads CASSSFSYNEQFF. Written as DNA, the CDR3 is TGTGCCAGCAGCTCCTTCTCCTACAATGAGCAGTTCTTC.

This clonotype was recorded a few times. The chain couples TRBV6-2 or TRBV6-3 to TRBJ2-2, with a weak D call TRBD2 (6 bases). Per germline, CDR1 MNHEY and CDR2 SVGEGT. V was trimmed by 3 bases and J by 3 bases, leaving 17 bases between them. This CDR3 region has 17 residues. This CDR3 reads CASSYQAGGLDTGELFF. In DNA form, the CDR3 reads TGTGCCAGCAGTTATCAAGCCGGGGGTTTGGACACCGGGGAGCTGTTTTTT.

V and J are TRBV2 and TRBJ2-5; maybe TRBD2 (5 bases). Trimming pared 10 bases from V and 5 bases from J, leaving 17 bases between. This CDR3 is 13 amino acids long. Germline CDR1 reads SNHLY; CDR2 reads FYNNEI. The CDR3 region has the DNA TGTGCCACCCAGCGGACCACCTGGGAGACCCAGTACTTC. Its translation is CATQRTTWETQYF.

This clonotype has a handful of counts. This chain uses TRBV29-1 with TRBJ2-5, with 9 bases fitting TRBD1. V was pared by 7 bases and J by 5 bases, with 8 bases of the junction left unmatched. Per the germline V gene, CDR1 is SQVTM and CDR2 is ANQGSEA. The CDR3 is 13 amino acids. The CDR3 DNA follows: TGCAGCGCCGAAACAGGGGGCGGGGAGACCCAGTACTTC. It translates to CSAETGGGETQYF.

This chain connects TRBV27 to TRBJ2-4, with D possibly TRBD2 on 6 matching bases. V lost 2 bases, J lost 6 bases, and 14 bases lay in between. The CDR3 totals 15 residues. Germline values: CDR1 MNHEY, CDR2 SMNVEV (reference sequence). The CDR3 spells CASSLVGGWGNIQYF. The DNA for the CDR3 is TGTGCCAGCAGTTTAGTCGGAGGGTGGGGAAACATTCAGTACTTC.

This clonotype was seen a handful of times. This chain's CDR3 is CATSRDFVDEQYF. The CDR3 bases are TGTGCCACCAGCAGAGATTTCGTCGACGAGCAGTACTTC. The V and J genes are TRBV15 and TRBJ2-7; D is uncertain. CDR3 size: 13 residues. The V end was cut by 0 bases, the J end by 5 bases, with 8 bases between. CDR1 and CDR2 from the germline V gene are LNHNV and YYDKDF (reference sequence).

This clonotype has a count of ten or more. The chain uses TRBV5-1 and TRBJ2-1; 13 nucleotides match TRBD2. CDR3 length equals 17 residues. Germline-derived CDR1 and CDR2 are SGHRS and YFSETQ. Trimming at V came to 4 bases and at J to 7 bases, leaving 11 bases not matched to a gene. CDR3 sequence: CASSRGWGLAGKNEQFF. The CDR3 DNA sequence: TGCGCCAGCAGCCGAGGTTGGGGACTAGCGGGAAAGAATGAGCAGTTCTTC.